The sample holds a few counts of the clone carrying this T cell receptor beta chain. This sample was included in a study of T cells after yellow fever vaccination. The V gene end was trimmed by 5 bases and the J gene end by 5 bases; junction bases not matched to a gene: 10. The CDR3 contains 15 residues. The germline CDR1 and CDR2 sequences are SEHNR and FQNEAQ (reference sequence). One entry per CDR3 protein results from TCRdb running MiXCR on the 5' RACE reads. The table records about 200,000 distinct CDR3 sequences, 3% to 3.5% of them present only once. The J gene is TRBJ2-5, the V gene TRBV7-9, with TRBD1 matching 8 bases. The sequencing used CD4+ T cells sorted from PBMCs, collected 10 days after the yellow fever booster vaccination. The TCR sequence derives from a man aged 18 to 29 who received the YFV17D yellow fever vaccine. The CDR3 DNA reads TGTGCCAGCAGCCGGGTAGACAGGGGCCGGGAGACCCAGTACTTC. Protein: CASSRVDRGRETQYF.